This T cell receptor (beta chain) stems from a study of CD8 T cells in ankylosing spondylitis. Findings and caveats of the study: Seemingly characteristic of ankylosing spondylitis blood was a TCR beta motif consisting of about 8 highly homologous variants.

The CDR3 has 15 residues. The V segment lost 6 bases and the J segment 3 bases; nucleotides outside the gene matches: 7. Germline-derived CDR1 and CDR2 are KGHDR and SFDVKD. MiXCR, run by TCRdb on the 5' RACE reads, gives a single entry per CDR3 protein. The sample has about 700,000 distinct CDR3 sequences, under 20% seen once. This clonotype was seen a handful of times. The antigen remains undetermined. This clonotype was sampled from a male donor with ankylosing spondylitis. The genes are TRBV24-1 and TRBJ2-1; TRBD1 aligns across 7 bases. Sequenced material: blood, either unsorted or a sorted T cell fraction (not recorded which). CDR3 loop: CATSTGVVGYNEQFF. The DNA of the CDR3 is TGTGCCACCAGTACAGGGGTCGTCGGCTACAATGAGCAGTTCTTC.